Following are 28 T cell receptor beta chains from one sample sequenced in a study of CD8+CD57+ T cells in acquired aplastic anemia. Both TCR beta VDJ combination and CDR3 sequence profiling were carried out. Genomic DNA was the template for this profiling. TCRdb re-analysed the reads in MiXCR, keeping a single row per CDR3 protein. The sample contains around 200,000 distinct CDR3 sequences, roughly half of which appear only once. Sequenced sample: sorted CD4+, CD8+, or CD8+CD57+ T cells (not recorded which) from PBMCs. These receptors all come from a human donor in good health, serving as a control.

This clonotype was detected only a few times. The chain couples TRBV2 to TRBJ2-7, with D possibly TRBD2 on 7 matching bases. The V and J ends lost 6 bases and 3 bases respectively, with 18 bases between them. The CDR3 has 15 amino acids. Germline CDR1 and CDR2: SNHLY and FYNNEI. CDR3 sequence: CASRGAGEQNYEQYF. CDR3 in DNA: TGTGCCAGCAGGGGGGCGGGGGAACAAAACTACGAGCAGTACTTC.

This clonotype was recorded at least ten times. The rearrangement joins TRBV19 to TRBJ1-5; D might be TRBD1 (6 bases). Trimming pared 7 bases from V and 5 bases from J, leaving 18 bases between. This CDR3 spans 15 amino acids. Per the germline V gene, CDR1 is LNHDA and CDR2 is SQIVND (reference sequence). The CDR3, as DNA: TGTGCCAGTATGGTGGGGGCAGGACTAGATCAGCCCCAGCATTTT. Translated: CASMVGAGLDQPQHF.

This clonotype was detected only once. V and J are TRBV9 and TRBJ1-5; maybe TRBD1 (6 bases). The CDR3 is made up of 14 amino acids. The V gene's germline CDR1 is SGDLS and CDR2 YYNGEE. Trimming left V 2 bases short and J 5 bases short, with 11 bases between. The CDR3 is CASSVQQGDQPQHF. The CDR3 DNA reads TGTGCCAGCAGCGTGCAACAGGGAGATCAGCCCCAGCATTTT.

Details on this clonotype: A read error may explain this, as a much larger clone is one base away. This chain uses TRBV7-2 with TRBJ2-2; D gene uncertain. Germline V gene sequence: CDR1 SGHTA, CDR2 FQGNSA. Deletions cut 1 base from V and 1 base from J, with 4 bases between. The CDR3 spans 14 residues. CDR3 residues: CASSLGGNTGELFF. The DNA of the CDR3 is TGTGCCAGCAGCTTAGGAGGGAACACCGGGGAGCTGTTTTTT.

This chain joins TRBV24-1 and TRBJ1-5, with 12 bases lining up with TRBD1. The CDR3 is 14 amino acids. V shed 5 bases, J shed 7 bases, and the junction held 2 bases outside the gene matches. In germline, CDR1 is KGHDR, CDR2 SFDVKD. The CDR3 loop is CATSGGTGGQPQHF. The CDR3 DNA reads as TGTGCCACCAGTGGGGGGACAGGGGGCCAGCCCCAGCATTTT.

On this clonotype itself: A much larger clone lies one base from this, so it may be a read error. This chain uses TRBV4-3 with TRBJ1-6; the D is unclear. The V gene lost 4 bases and the J gene lost 0 bases, with 10 bases spanning the gap. Germline lookup yields CDR1 LGHNA and CDR2 YSLEER. The CDR3 length is 16 residues. The CDR3 bases are TGCGCCAGCAGCCGGACCGAGATCTCCTATAATTCACCCCTCCACTTT. It translates to CASSRTEISYNSPLHF.

The chain carries TRBV7-3 and TRBJ2-7; 7 bases are shared with TRBD2. Trimming cost V 2 bases and J 2 bases; bases outside gene matches: 3. The germline V gene encodes CDR1 SGHTA and CDR2 FQGTGA. The CDR3 sequence is 14 residues long. The CDR3 nucleotides are TGTGCCAGCAGCTTAGGTGGGGGGGCCTACGAGCAGTACTTC. The encoded protein is CASSLGGGAYEQYF.

This clonotype was seen only a few times. A junction boundary mismatches the germline segment, possibly from a read error. The V and J genes are TRBV10-3 and TRBJ1-1, with a tentative D call TRBD1 (6 bases). This CDR3 spans 17 amino acids. Germline values: CDR1 ENHRY, CDR2 SYGVKD. CDR3 bases: TGTGCCAGCAGTCGCCGCCTTTACGACAGGTTGAACACTGAAGCTTTCTTT. Translation: CASSRRLYDRLNTEAFF.

The gene calls are TRBV10-1 and TRBJ2-1; 10 bases are a match to TRBD2. The J segment lost 8 bases and the V segment lost 5 bases, leaving 9 bases of the junction unmatched. CDR3 size: 15 residues. The germline CDR1 and CDR2 sequences are WNHNN and SYGVQD (reference sequence). The CDR3 protein is CASSKQREGRDEQFF. Here the CDR3 DNA reads TGCGCCAGCAGTAAACAGCGGGAGGGCCGGGATGAGCAGTTCTTC.

Details on this clonotype: The CDR3 carries no conserved terminal phenylalanine or tryptophan, so it likely arises from a read error. The chain is built from TRBV6-2 or TRBV6-3 and TRBJ2-7; D is unresolved. The CDR3 runs 14 residues. Germline lookup yields CDR1 MNHEY and CDR2 SVGEGT. CDR3 sequence (DNA): TGTGCCGGCAGTCCCCACGGACCGTACAACGAGCAGTACCTC. Translation: CAGSPHGPYNEQYL.

The sample holds many counts of this clonotype. The rearrangement uses TRBV12-3 or TRBV12-4 and TRBJ2-5, with 7 nucleotides matching TRBD1. J gave up 6 bases and V 4 bases, and 8 bases lay outside the gene matches. The CDR3 runs to 14 residues. CDR3 sequence reads: CASSSATGQQTQYF. DNA for the CDR3: TGTGCCAGCAGTTCCGCGACAGGGCAACAGACCCAGTACTTC.

In this sample, this clonotype turned up many times. The chain combines TRBV2 with TRBJ1-1; maybe TRBD1 (5 bases). Germline V gives CDR1 SNHLY, CDR2 FYNNEI. V was shortened by 5 bases and J by 8 bases, with 15 bases between the two germline ends. This CDR3 has 13 residues. The CDR3 sequence: CASSLLTGLEAFF. The CDR3 nucleotides are TGTGCCAGCAGTTTACTCACAGGATTAGAAGCTTTCTTT.

This clonotype was seen repeatedly, ten times or more. V and J are TRBV30 and TRBJ1-1, with a weak D call TRBD1 (6 bases). The germline CDR1 and CDR2 sequences are GTSNPN and SVGIG (reference sequence). The CDR3 extends over 13 amino acids. V lost 5 bases and J 4 bases, leaving 14 bases between the germline ends. CDR3 bases: TGTGCCTGGGGGGGACAATGGGGCACTGAAGCTTTCTTT. This encodes CAWGGQWGTEAFF.

This clonotype came up many times. At one of its ends the junction is not consistent with the germline gene, which may arise from a read error. The chain employs TRBV7-7 and TRBJ2-3, with 15 nucleotides matching TRBD2. The CDR3 totals 16 residues. CDR1 is SSHAT, CDR2 FNYEAQ, per germline (reference sequence). Written as DNA, the CDR3 is TGTGCTAGCAGCTCCGGGACTAGCGGGGGGTCAGATACGCAGTATTTT. Translation: CASSSGTSGGSDTQYF.

This rearrangement joins TRBV18 to TRBJ2-1; tentatively, D is TRBD2 (5 bases). Trimming took off 3 bases at V and 5 bases at J, with 11 bases between the two ends. The length of the CDR3 is 14 residues. Looked up from germline, CDR1 is KGHSH and CDR2 is LQKENI. For the CDR3, the DNA is TGTGCCAGCTCACCTCCGTCGAGGGACAATGAGCAGTTCTTC. Protein sequence: CASSPPSRDNEQFF.

This clonotype was observed many times. The chain is built from TRBV7-2 and TRBJ2-1; tentatively, D is TRBD2 (5 bases). Trimming took off 5 bases at V and 0 bases at J, with 5 bases between the two ends. This CDR3 comprises 13 residues. Germline assignment: CDR1 SGHTA and CDR2 FQGNSA. CDR3 loop: CASSEGSYNEQFF. CDR3 DNA sequence: TGTGCCAGCAGCGAGGGCTCCTACAATGAGCAGTTCTTC.

On this clonotype itself: Given a much more abundant clone one base away, this may be a read error. As the CDR3 is not closed by the conserved phenylalanine or tryptophan, this likely results from a read error. This chain uses TRBV12-3 or TRBV12-4 with TRBJ2-2; either TRBD1 or TRBD2 may fit D (6 bases each). V dropped 3 bases and J dropped 1 base, with 12 bases sitting between them. The CDR3 has 16 residues. CDR3 DNA: TGTGCCAGCAGTTTTTCGGGGGCCCGGAACACCGGGGAGCTGTTTTCT. Translation: CASSFSGARNTGELFS.

This clonotype was counted ten times or more. V is TRBV7-9 and J is TRBJ2-7; 7 bases align to TRBD1. Trimming removed 3 bases from V and 0 bases from J; junction bases left unmatched: 23. Germline V gene sequence: CDR1 SEHNR, CDR2 FQNEAQ (reference sequence). This CDR3 has 21 amino acids. CDR3 loop: CASSFRNHYGTDNPASYEQYF. The CDR3 DNA reads TGTGCCAGCAGCTTCCGGAATCACTACGGGACAGACAACCCAGCCTCCTACGAGCAGTACTTC.

This clonotype was seen repeatedly, ten times or more. DNA for the CDR3: TGCAGCGTTAACCCCTCCATCGGGCCAGGGGGCACTGAAGCTTTCTTT. Residues: CSVNPSIGPGGTEAFF. The chain uses TRBV29-1 and TRBJ1-1; 7 nucleotides match TRBD1. Germline V gives CDR1 SQVTM, CDR2 ANQGSEA. The CDR3 is made up of 16 amino acids. The V gene end was trimmed by 5 bases and the J gene end by 4 bases; junction bases not matched to a gene: 16.

The chain carries TRBV7-2 and TRBJ2-7; D is ambiguous. The CDR3 has 12 amino acids. V lost 5 bases, J lost 7 bases, and 12 bases lay in between. Germline values: CDR1 SGHTA, CDR2 FQGNSA. Here the CDR3 DNA reads TGTGCCAGCAGCCAGACGGGCAGGGAGCAGTACTTC. It encodes CASSQTGREQYF.

In the case of this clonotype: This is likely a read error, given that the CDR3 carries no conserved phenylalanine or tryptophan at its end. The DNA is omitted, as the CDR3 cannot be located on it reliably, and the CDR3 follows TCRdb's listing. This rearrangement joins TRBV7-2 to TRBJ1-6; the D call in the table, TRBD1, was not verified against the DNA. The CDR3 region is 8 residues in length, termini included. Germline lookup yields CDR1 SGHTA and CDR2 FQGNSA. The chain's CDR3 is CASSFPPS.

This chain joins TRBV2 and TRBJ1-1; D not certain. Trimming cost V 6 bases and J 4 bases, with 12 bases left between them. CDR1 and CDR2 from the germline V gene are SNHLY and FYNNEI. This CDR3 has 13 residues. The CDR3 loop reads CASSIGQTTEAFF. The CDR3 DNA follows: TGTGCCAGCAGCATAGGGCAGACCACTGAAGCTTTCTTT. Looking up the rest from reference TRBV2 and TRBJ1-1 gives the full variable domain: EPEVTQTPSHQVTQMGQEVILRCVPISNHLYFYWYRQILGQKVEFLVSFYNNEISEKSEIFDDQFSVERPDGSNFTLKIRSTKLEDSAMYFCASSIGQTTEAFFGQGTRLTVV.

The J gene is TRBJ1-2, the V gene TRBV5-5; maybe TRBD1 (6 bases). The V end lost 0 bases, the J end lost 3 bases, and 18 bases lay between the germline ends. This CDR3 has 17 residues. Germline-derived CDR1 and CDR2 are SGHKS and YYEKEE (reference sequence). The CDR3 region has the DNA TGTGCCAGCAGCTTGGACCCAGGGGTAAGGCCCGACTATGGCTACACCTTC. This sequence encodes CASSLDPGVRPDYGYTF.

This clonotype has ten or more counts. The chain is built from TRBV11-2 and TRBJ1-2; 10 nucleotides match TRBD1. The CDR3 is 17 amino acids. Per germline, CDR1 SGHAT and CDR2 FQNNGV. J was trimmed by 1 base and V by 1 base; bases with no gene match: 6. CDR3 in amino acids: CASSLGAGTGVNYGYTF. The CDR3 nucleotides are TGTGCCAGCAGCTTAGGCGCCGGGACAGGGGTTAACTATGGCTACACCTTC.

The J gene is TRBJ1-2, the V gene TRBV10-3, with D unclear. V was clipped by 0 bases and J by 7 bases, with 9 bases between them. Germline values: CDR1 ENHRY, CDR2 SYGVKD. The CDR3 has 13 residues. The CDR3 protein is CAISESQEFGYTF. The CDR3 bases are TGTGCCATCAGTGAGTCGCAGGAGTTTGGCTACACCTTC.

On this clonotype itself: A read error is possible here, since a much larger clone lies one base away. The rearrangement uses TRBV4-1 and TRBJ2-5; D remains unclear. The CDR3 is 15 amino acids. Trimming shortened V by 0 bases and J by 11 bases, and 19 bases separated the two germline ends. Germline V gene lookup returns CDR1 MGHRA and CDR2 YSYEKL. As DNA, the CDR3 is TGCGCCAGCAGCCAAGAGACGAGCTCCTACAATGAGCAGTACTTC. It translates to CASSQETSSYNEQYF.

A remark on this clonotype: This clone may be a read error of a much larger clone one base away. In nucleotides, the CDR3 is TGTACCAGCAGACCCCTAGGGGTAGGGACCAATCAGCCCCAGCATTTT. Translating it yields CTSRPLGVGTNQPQHF. The genes are TRBV28 and TRBJ1-5; D perhaps matches TRBD1 (5 bases). Germline-derived CDR1 and CDR2 are MDHEN and SYDVKM. This CDR3 region has 16 residues.

Concerning this clonotype itself: This may be a read error, as it is one base from a much larger clone. The chain carries TRBV7-6 and TRBJ2-1; D is unclear. The length of the CDR3 is 13 residues. Looked up from germline, CDR1 is SGHVS and CDR2 is FNYEAQ. V was clipped by 6 bases and J by 10 bases, with 16 bases between them. Here the CDR3 DNA reads TGTGCCAGCAGTTTGGACCCTCTTTACGAGCAGTTCTTC. Its protein is CASSLDPLYEQFF.